In this sample, the clone carrying this T cell receptor (beta chain) turned up many times. These data are taken from a study of T cells of healthy individuals. From the 5' RACE reads, TCRdb called clonotypes with MiXCR, one entry per CDR3 protein. The sample consists of 45,000 to 60,000 distinct CDR3 sequences, roughly 15% of them appearing once. CDR3 length: 13 residues. Unmatched junction bases numbered 8, after V lost 10 bases and J lost 7 bases. Germline CDR1 LNHDA, CDR2 SQIVND (reference sequence). The chain couples TRBV19 to TRBJ2-1; 9 bases match TRBD1. The clonotype comes from a human donor in good health. The CDR3 protein is CATGTGKGNEQFF. The DNA for the CDR3 is TGTGCCACCGGGACAGGGAAGGGTAATGAGCAGTTCTTC.